These 28 T cell receptor beta chains share one sample of origin, sequenced in a study of T cell responses to AZD1222 COVID-19 vaccine. TCRdb's copy holds only in-frame clones and misses some; the assay was immunoSEQ multiplex PCR. This sample carries 120,000 or so clones, over 75% of them seen once, and the ten largest clones take around 3.1%. This material consisted of peripheral blood, taken on day 0 of AZD1222 vaccination. The receptors originated from an adult in good health.

The CDR3 nucleotides read TGTGCCAGCAGTCAAGACAGGGTTTCACCCCTCCACTTT. Its protein is CASSQDRVSPLHF. The genes are TRBV28 and TRBJ1-6; 7 nucleotides match TRBD1. This CDR3 spans 13 amino acids. The V gene's germline CDR1 is MDHEN and CDR2 SYDVKM. Trimming at V came to 5 bases and at J to 9 bases, leaving 4 bases not matched to a gene.

This clone has just one count. This chain uses TRBV14 with TRBJ2-1; unclear D gene. The V and J ends lost 0 bases and 4 bases respectively, with 7 bases between them. CDR1 is SGHDN and CDR2 is FVKESK in the germline V gene. The CDR3 runs 14 residues. The CDR3 is CASSQERRYNEQFF. Here the CDR3 DNA reads TGTGCCAGCAGCCAAGAGCGACGGTACAATGAGCAGTTCTTC.

CDR3 in DNA: TGTGCCAGTACCCCTCAGCACCTTTACAATGAGCAGTTCTTC. Protein product: CASTPQHLYNEQFF. The chain recombines TRBV19 with TRBJ2-1; unclear D gene. V lost 7 bases and J 4 bases, leaving 14 bases between the germline ends. The CDR3 loop spans 14 amino acids. Germline lookup yields CDR1 LNHDA and CDR2 SQIVND (reference sequence).

V is TRBV28 and J is TRBJ1-5; D gene unclear. In germline, CDR1 is MDHEN, CDR2 SYDVKM. Trimming stripped 1 base from V and 7 bases from J, with 11 bases between. This CDR3 has 14 residues. The CDR3 nucleotides read TGTGCCAGCAGTTTATTGGCACGAGGGCAGCCCCAGCATTTT. Its translation: CASSLLARGQPQHF.

This clone was seen once. The rearrangement links TRBV7-2 to TRBJ2-7; 7 nucleotides line up with TRBD1. Trimming took 5 bases from V and 8 from J; bases not matched to a gene: 12. Germline CDR1 and CDR2: SGHTA and FQGNSA. The CDR3 length is 14 residues. CDR3 DNA: TGTGCCAGCAGCGGACCAGGGGGTCTCTCGAAGCAGTACTTC. Protein sequence: CASSGPGGLSKQYF.

This chain uses TRBV27 with TRBJ1-3; tentative D call: TRBD1 (5 bases). Germline CDR1 MNHEY, CDR2 SMNVEV (reference sequence). The CDR3 totals 14 residues. V was clipped by 2 bases and J by 0 bases, with 5 bases between them. Written as DNA, the CDR3 is TGTGCCAGCAGTTTAGGGACCTCTGGAAACACCATATATTTT. It yields the protein CASSLGTSGNTIYF.

The J gene is TRBJ1-1, the V gene TRBV12-3 or TRBV12-4, with D possibly matching TRBD1 (5 bases). The CDR3 is 13 residues long. V shed 5 bases and J shed 6 bases, with 13 bases lying between them. The CDR3 loop is CASSPLAGPEAFF. Here the CDR3 DNA reads TGTGCCAGCAGTCCTCTCGCAGGGCCTGAAGCTTTCTTT.

This chain links TRBV9 with TRBJ1-6; the match to TRBD1 covers 7 bases. Trimming removed 0 bases from V and 10 bases from J; junction bases left unmatched: 7. Per the germline V gene, CDR1 is SGDLS and CDR2 is YYNGEE. There are 15 residues in the CDR3. CDR3 protein: CASSVDPTGTSPLHF. CDR3 bases: TGTGCCAGCAGCGTAGACCCGACAGGGACCTCACCCCTCCACTTT.

The rearrangement joins TRBV2 to TRBJ2-5, with 7 bases that match TRBD1. The germline CDR1 and CDR2 sequences are SNHLY and FYNNEI. Losses at the gene ends were 4 bases for V and 4 bases for J; bases not matched to a gene: 15. CDR3 length: 17 residues. The CDR3 spells CASSAIPPTGLAETQYF. Here the CDR3 DNA reads TGTGCCAGCAGTGCCATCCCTCCGACAGGGCTGGCAGAGACCCAGTACTTC.

This chain uses TRBV3-1 (or the pseudogene TRBV3-2) with TRBJ2-7; 10 positions agree with TRBD1. Germline CDR1 is LGHDT and CDR2 is YNNKEL (reference sequence). The CDR3 totals 15 residues. Trimming removed 4 bases from V and 1 base from J; junction bases left unmatched: 4. CDR3 sequence (DNA): TGTGCCAGCAGCCTCCCGGGACAGGGGTCCTACGAGCAGTACTTC. Encoded protein: CASSLPGQGSYEQYF.

The CDR3 DNA reads TGTGCCAGCAGCTTCCCCAAGGGTGCACTAGCGGGGGAAGATACGCAGTATTTT. Its translation: CASSFPKGALAGEDTQYF. The chain has TRBV7-9 and TRBJ2-3; 11 nucleotides match TRBD2. Germline loops: CDR1 SEHNR, CDR2 FQNEAQ (reference sequence). The CDR3 spans 18 residues. Trimming took 3 bases from V and 5 from J; bases not matched to a gene: 13.

The gene calls are TRBV12-3 or TRBV12-4 and TRBJ1-3, with D unclear. Trimming cost V 1 base and J 6 bases, with 1 base left between them. The CDR3 is made up of 11 amino acids. The CDR3: CASSLENTIYF. The CDR3, as DNA: TGTGCCAGCAGTTTAGAAAACACCATATATTTT.

The chain carries TRBV28 and TRBJ1-5; D is uncertain. The CDR3 has 14 residues. Germline CDR1 MDHEN, CDR2 SYDVKM. Trimming shortened V by 7 bases and J by 4 bases, and 14 bases separated the two germline ends. The CDR3 coding sequence is TGTGCCAGCAACCCTCGCTACAGAAATCAGCCCCAGCATTTT. Its protein is CASNPRYRNQPQHF.

The V call is TRBV5-1, the J call TRBJ1-1, with D possibly being TRBD1 (5 bases). Germline V gives CDR1 SGHRS, CDR2 YFSETQ. The ends were cut back, 2 bases at V and 4 bases at J, with 18 bases in the middle. The length of the CDR3 is 16 residues. CDR3 sequence reads: CASSFAGRSRLTEAFF. CDR3 in DNA: TGCGCCAGCAGCTTCGCAGGGAGGAGTAGGCTCACTGAAGCTTTCTTT.

The chain links TRBV9 to TRBJ2-5; D may be TRBD1 or TRBD2 (5 bases each). This CDR3 spans 15 amino acids. Germline-derived CDR1 and CDR2 are SGDLS and YYNGEE. V was trimmed by 1 base and J by 1 base, leaving 11 bases between them. The CDR3 region is CASSVWGTPQETQYF. The CDR3 nucleotides are TGTGCCAGCAGCGTATGGGGGACCCCCCAAGAGACCCAGTACTTC.

This chain links TRBV6-1 with TRBJ2-5, with 9 bases aligning to TRBD2. Trimming removed 5 bases from V and 5 bases from J; junction bases left unmatched: 6. CDR3 size: 14 residues. Germline V lookup: CDR1 MNHNS, CDR2 SASEGT. The CDR3 DNA reads TGTGCCAGCAGTTGGTTAGCGGGGGCCGAGACCCAGTACTTC. Translating gives CASSWLAGAETQYF.

This sequence joins TRBV19 and TRBJ1-6, with D possibly being TRBD1 (6 bases). Germline loops: CDR1 LNHDA, CDR2 SQIVND (reference sequence). Trimming left V 5 bases short and J 10 bases short, with 18 bases between. There are 15 residues in the CDR3. This CDR3 is CASSDRGAYGSPLHF. The CDR3 nucleotides are TGTGCCAGTAGTGACCGGGGGGCATACGGGTCACCCCTCCACTTT. Supplemented by reference TRBV19 and TRBJ1-6, the full variable domain reads DGGITQSPKYLFRKEGQNVTLSCEQNLNHDAMYWYRQDPGQGLRLIYYSQIVNDFQKGDIAEGYSVSREKKESFPLTVTSAQKNPTAFYLCASSDRGAYGSPLHFGNGTRLTVT.

The chain carries TRBV29-1 and TRBJ1-2, with D perhaps matching TRBD1 (6 bases). Per germline, CDR1 SQVTM and CDR2 ANQGSEA. Between the trimmed V and J ends, which lost 4 bases and 5 bases, there was a span of 20 bases. The CDR3 is 15 residues long. The CDR3 spells CSVGRVVQGTYGYTF. The CDR3 DNA reads as TGCAGCGTTGGTCGGGTGGTGCAGGGGACATATGGCTACACCTTC.

The chain links TRBV29-1 to TRBJ2-7, with D possibly matching TRBD2 (5 bases). The CDR3 totals 11 residues. Per the germline V gene, CDR1 is SQVTM and CDR2 is ANQGSEA. Trimming cost V 4 bases and J 6 bases, with 10 bases left between them. This chain's CDR3 is CSVGRLTEQYF. The CDR3 bases are TGCAGCGTTGGGAGGCTAACCGAGCAGTACTTC.

This chain links TRBV2 with TRBJ2-2, with D unresolved. This CDR3 is built from 13 residues. Germline loops: CDR1 SNHLY, CDR2 FYNNEI. V shed 0 bases and J shed 7 bases, with 6 bases lying between them. CDR3 nucleotides: TGTGCCAGCAGTGAAGCGGTTGGCGGGGAGCTGTTTTTT. Residues: CASSEAVGGELFF. Together with reference TRBV2 and TRBJ2-2, the CDR3 gives the full variable domain: EPEVTQTPSHQVTQMGQEVILRCVPISNHLYFYWYRQILGQKVEFLVSFYNNEISEKSEIFDDQFSVERPDGSNFTLKIRSTKLEDSAMYFCASSEAVGGELFFGEGSRLTVL.

This chain joins TRBV14 and TRBJ2-5; D perhaps matches TRBD2 (6 bases). The ends were cut back, 4 bases at V and 1 base at J, with 31 bases in the middle. CDR1 is SGHDN and CDR2 is FVKESK in the germline V gene. The CDR3 extends over 21 amino acids. This CDR3 is CASSPRAGPEGPYSAQETQYF. CDR3 nucleotides: TGTGCCAGCAGCCCCCGGGCGGGGCCCGAGGGTCCTTATTCAGCCCAAGAGACCCAGTACTTC.

The chain joins TRBV7-9 to TRBJ1-4; 7 positions agree with TRBD1. Germline CDR1 reads SEHNR; CDR2 reads FQNEAQ (reference sequence). This CDR3 contains 14 residues. Germline trimming cut 1 base from V and 4 bases from J; bases unmatched to any gene: 0. The CDR3 DNA reads as TGTGCCAGCAGCTTAGGACAGGGTAATGAAAAACTGTTTTTT. Its protein product is CASSLGQGNEKLFF.

V and J are TRBV24-1 and TRBJ1-2, with D perhaps matching TRBD1 (5 bases). The ends were cut back, 3 bases at V and 4 bases at J, with 20 bases in the middle. The V gene's germline CDR1 is KGHDR and CDR2 SFDVKD. The length of the CDR3 is 17 residues. CDR3 residues: CATSDGNSGSGSYGYTF. CDR3 in DNA: TGTGCCACCAGTGATGGCAACAGCGGGTCAGGGTCCTATGGCTACACCTTC.

V gene TRBV29-1 combines with J gene TRBJ1-1, with 8 bases matching TRBD1. The CDR3 spans 12 residues. V lost 7 bases to trimming and J lost 5 bases; unmatched junction nucleotides: 6. The germline V gene has CDR1 SQVTM and CDR2 ANQGSEA. CDR3 nucleotide sequence: TGCAGCGCCCGAGGGACAGGTACTGAAGCTTTCTTT. Protein: CSARGTGTEAFF. The entire variable domain, with the rest obtained from reference TRBV29-1 and TRBJ1-1, is as follows: SAVISQKPSRDICQRGTSLTIQCQVDSQVTMMFWYRQQPGQSLTLIATANQGSEATYESGFVIDKFPISRPNLTFSTLTVSNMSPEDSSIYLCSARGTGTEAFFGQGTRLTVV.

The chain links TRBV6-4 to TRBJ1-5; 9 bases agree with TRBD1. V trimming: 3 bases; J trimming: 9 bases; junction bases outside the gene matches: 6. This CDR3 has 14 amino acids. Germline V lookup: CDR1 MRHNA, CDR2 SNTAGT. CDR3 bases: TGTGCCAGCAGTGAGACAGGGGGAGTAGTGCCCCAGCATTTT. As protein: CASSETGGVVPQHF.

V is TRBV9 and J is TRBJ1-2; possible D gene TRBD1, 5 bases. Deletions cut 0 bases from V and 4 bases from J, with 10 bases between. CDR1 and CDR2 from the germline V gene are SGDLS and YYNGEE. The CDR3 covers 14 residues. The CDR3 loop is CASSVAPDSYGYTF. In nucleotides, the CDR3 is TGTGCCAGCAGCGTAGCTCCAGACAGCTATGGCTACACCTTC.

This clone has just a few counts. The chain combines TRBV6-5 with TRBJ1-4; no reliable D call. In germline, CDR1 is MNHEY, CDR2 SVGAGI. Deletions cut 0 bases from V and 0 bases from J, with 5 bases between. The CDR3 is 15 amino acids. CDR3 sequence: CASSYSHATNEKLFF. The CDR3 DNA is TGTGCCAGCAGTTACTCCCACGCAACTAATGAAAAACTGTTTTTT.

The chain joins TRBV6-4 to TRBJ2-3, with 9 bases aligning to TRBD2. This CDR3 comprises 15 residues. Trimming removed 7 bases from V and 3 bases from J; junction bases left unmatched: 8. Germline V gene sequence: CDR1 MRHNA, CDR2 SNTAGT. The CDR3 sequence: CASTPSSGDTDTQYF. CDR3 coding DNA: TGTGCCAGCACCCCGTCTAGCGGGGATACAGATACGCAGTATTTT.